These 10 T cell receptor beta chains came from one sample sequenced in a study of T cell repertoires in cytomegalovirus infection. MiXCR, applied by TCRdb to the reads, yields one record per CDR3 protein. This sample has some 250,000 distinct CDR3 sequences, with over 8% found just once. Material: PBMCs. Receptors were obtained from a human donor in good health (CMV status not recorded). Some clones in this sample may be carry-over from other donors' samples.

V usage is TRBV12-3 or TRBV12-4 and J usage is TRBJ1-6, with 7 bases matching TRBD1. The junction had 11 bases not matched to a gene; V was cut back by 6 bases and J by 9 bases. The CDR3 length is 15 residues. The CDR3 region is CASRRQGGVGSPLHF. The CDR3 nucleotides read TGTGCCAGCAGACGACAGGGCGGAGTTGGTTCACCCCTCCACTTT.

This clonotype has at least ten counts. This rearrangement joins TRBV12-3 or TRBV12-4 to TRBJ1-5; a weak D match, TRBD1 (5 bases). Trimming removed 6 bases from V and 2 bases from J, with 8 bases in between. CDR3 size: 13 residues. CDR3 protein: CASRKTGNQPQHF. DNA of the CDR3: TGTGCCAGCAGGAAGACAGGCAATCAGCCCCAGCATTTT.

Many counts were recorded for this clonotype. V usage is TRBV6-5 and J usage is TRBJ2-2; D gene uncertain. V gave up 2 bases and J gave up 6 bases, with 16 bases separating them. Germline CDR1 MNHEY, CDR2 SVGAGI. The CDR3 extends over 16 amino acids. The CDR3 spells CASSYDSVAVAGELFF. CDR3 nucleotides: TGTGCCAGCAGTTACGATAGTGTGGCGGTTGCCGGGGAGCTGTTTTTT.

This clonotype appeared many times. Here the CDR3 DNA reads TGTGCCAGCAGCTTGTGGGGCGCGGACACCATATATTTT. Its translation is CASSLWGADTIYF. This chain uses TRBV7-2 with TRBJ1-3; a possible D gene is TRBD1 (5 bases). V was pared by 3 bases and J by 8 bases, with 11 bases between. In germline, CDR1 is SGHTA, CDR2 FQGNSA. CDR3 size: 13 residues.

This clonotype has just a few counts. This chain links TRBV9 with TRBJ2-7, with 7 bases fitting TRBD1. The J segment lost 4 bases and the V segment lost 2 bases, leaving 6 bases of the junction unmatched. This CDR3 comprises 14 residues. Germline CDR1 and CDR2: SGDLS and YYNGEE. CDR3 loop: CASSVGTAEYEQYF. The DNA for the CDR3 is TGTGCCAGCAGCGTTGGGACAGCGGAGTACGAGCAGTACTTC.

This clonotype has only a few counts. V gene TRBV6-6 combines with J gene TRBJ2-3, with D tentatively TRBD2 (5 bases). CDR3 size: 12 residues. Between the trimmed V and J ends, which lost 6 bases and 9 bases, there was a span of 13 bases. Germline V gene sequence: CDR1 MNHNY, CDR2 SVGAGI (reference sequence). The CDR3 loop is CASSSAGQTQYF. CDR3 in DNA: TGTGCCAGCAGCTCCGCGGGTCAAACGCAGTATTTT.

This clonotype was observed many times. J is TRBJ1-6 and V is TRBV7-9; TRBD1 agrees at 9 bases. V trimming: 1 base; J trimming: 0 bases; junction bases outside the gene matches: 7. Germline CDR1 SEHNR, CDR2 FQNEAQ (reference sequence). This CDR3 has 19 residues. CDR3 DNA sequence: TGTGCCAGCAGCTTAGTACAGGGGGCTTCAAGCTCCTATAATTCACCCCTCCACTTT. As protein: CASSLVQGASSSYNSPLHF.

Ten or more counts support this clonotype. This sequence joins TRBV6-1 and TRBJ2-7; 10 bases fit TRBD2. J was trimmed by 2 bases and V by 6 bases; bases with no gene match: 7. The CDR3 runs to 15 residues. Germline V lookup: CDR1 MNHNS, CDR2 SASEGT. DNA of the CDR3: TGTGCCAGCAGCCTAGCGGGAGACCCCCCCTACGAGCAGTACTTC. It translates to CASSLAGDPPYEQYF.

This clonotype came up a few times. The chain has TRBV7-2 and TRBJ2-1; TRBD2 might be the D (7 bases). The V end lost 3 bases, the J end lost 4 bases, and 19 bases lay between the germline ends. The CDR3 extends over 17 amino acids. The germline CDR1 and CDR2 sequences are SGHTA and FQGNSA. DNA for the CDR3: TGTGCCAGCAGCTTGGTTGAGGGGGGGCTGGGATACAATGAGCAGTTCTTC. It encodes CASSLVEGGLGYNEQFF.

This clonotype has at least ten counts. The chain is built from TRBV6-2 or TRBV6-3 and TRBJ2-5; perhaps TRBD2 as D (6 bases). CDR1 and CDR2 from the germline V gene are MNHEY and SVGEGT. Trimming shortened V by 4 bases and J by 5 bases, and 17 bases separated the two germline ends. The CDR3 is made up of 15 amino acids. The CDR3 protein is CASSSDGGGSETQYF. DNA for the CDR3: TGTGCCAGCAGTTCCGACGGGGGAGGTTCGGAGACCCAGTACTTC.